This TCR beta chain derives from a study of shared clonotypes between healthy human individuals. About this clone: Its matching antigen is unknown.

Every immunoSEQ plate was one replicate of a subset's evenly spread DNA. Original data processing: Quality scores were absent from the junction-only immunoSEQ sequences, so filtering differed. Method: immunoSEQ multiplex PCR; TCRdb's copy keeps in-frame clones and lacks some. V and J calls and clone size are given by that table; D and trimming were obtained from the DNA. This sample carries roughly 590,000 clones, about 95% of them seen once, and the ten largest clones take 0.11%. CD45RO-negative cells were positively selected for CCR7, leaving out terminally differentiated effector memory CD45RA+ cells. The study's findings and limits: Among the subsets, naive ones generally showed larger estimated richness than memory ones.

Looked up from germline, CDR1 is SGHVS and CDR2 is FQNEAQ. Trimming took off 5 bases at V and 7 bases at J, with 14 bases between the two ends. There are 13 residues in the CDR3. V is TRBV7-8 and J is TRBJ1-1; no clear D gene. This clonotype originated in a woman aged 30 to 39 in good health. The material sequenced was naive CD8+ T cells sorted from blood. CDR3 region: CASSPPTWVEAFF. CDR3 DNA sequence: TGTGCCAGCAGCCCACCTACCTGGGTTGAAGCTTTCTTT.